Listed here is a single T cell receptor beta chain. This clone's antigen is unknown. Base qualities are not recorded, but no much larger clone differs from it by a single base. These data are taken from a study of blood T cell repertoires in COVID-19 (dated by TCRdb to about 2020). Study-level background: Recovered participants in ImmuneRACE Cohort 3 were defined as having two consecutive negative NP/OP PCR tests, clearance from a healthcare professional, or resolution of symptoms. Deeply sampled blood TCRbeta repertoires from subjects exposed to, actively infected with, or recovered from COVID-19 were included in the dataset. The repertoires were made available in a free public database intended to serve as a resource for research on the immune response to SARS-CoV-2. HLA class I and class II types, where available, came from metadata supplied by the sample provider rather than from assay-based typing. Samples covering the acute and convalescent phases of COVID-19 were provided by collaborators in the United States, Italy and Spain. The prospective study material was composed of cDNA or gDNA derived from T cells, B-cell-depleted T cells, or PBMCs. Nearly every sample came with metadata listing a de-identified subject ID, COVID-19 status, age in years and sex. Samples came from the ongoing ImmuneRACE study (first 160 participants) plus 1,254 subjects from 6 global collaborators.

TCRbeta CDR3 regions were amplified from genomic DNA using the immunoSEQ Assay, a bias-controlled multiplex PCR. The authors' analysis ran thus. The number of nucleated cells in each sample was estimated by amplification of reference gene primers within the assay. To quantify the absolute abundance of each unique TCRbeta CDR3 rearrangement, sequence reads were collapsed and filtered. For each sample, productive Simpson clonality was calculated by taking the square root of Simpson's diversity index across productive rearrangements. This immuneACCESS table, as held by TCRdb, lists in-frame sequences with V and J called but not all clones. Of the missing ones, under half trace to an unresolved V gene in checked studies; the others have no known cause. D and trimming were read from the DNA, whereas the V and J calls and clone size are those reported in that table. Within this sample are about 190,000 clones, with 85% to 90% of them counted one time only. The ten biggest clones cover about 22% of the sample.

Overall study outcomes, separate from this receptor: Clinical and demographic metadata were provided uncurated, with the amount varying by source and participant.

From V the trimming removes 3 bases and from J it removes 5 bases, while the gene matches leave 7 bases of the junction unaccounted for. The CDR3 contains 14 residues, cysteine and phenylalanine counted. Just CDR3 DNA is preserved here, 42 bases in frame from base 1. CDR1 and CDR2 are drawn from the germline V gene (reference sequence): GTSNPN, SVGIG. Participants in the prospective study were aged roughly 18 to 90 years, lived in approximately 26 United States geographic areas, and enrolled through a virtual design. In the prospective study, cohorts were assigned on the basis of participant-reported clinical history obtained from a screening survey and a study questionnaire. Each participant in the prospective study had whole blood, serum and a nasopharyngeal or oropharyngeal swab collected by mobile phlebotomists. Prospective study participants could optionally give additional blood draws and questionnaires over a roughly 2-month period. Before DNA extraction, blood samples from the prospective study were shipped at room temperature or frozen.

Input material: PBMCs or T cells enriched from blood (not recorded which). The sequence was obtained from a woman aged 40 to 55 in a cohort exposed to, infected with or recovered from COVID-19 (not recorded which). The chain is made from TRBV30 and TRBJ2-7, with 10 middle bases fitting TRBD2. The nucleotides are TGTGCCTGGAGCGTCAAAGCGGGAGGGGACGAGCAGTACTTC. Its amino acids are CAWSVKAGGDEQYF.